What follows are 5 T cell receptor beta chains derived from one specimen sequenced in a study of T cell responses to AZD1222 COVID-19 vaccine. Profiling relied on immunoSEQ multiplex PCR, and the TCRdb table lists in-frame clones only, not all of them. The repertoire includes 120,000 to 150,000 clones, around nine tenths of them detected once, and roughly 5% sits in the top ten. The source material was peripheral blood, sampled on day 0 of AZD1222 vaccination. These receptors were obtained from an adult in good health.

The genes are TRBV29-1 and TRBJ2-3; 11 bases align to TRBD2. V trimming: 2 bases; J trimming: 2 bases; junction bases outside the gene matches: 6. From germline, CDR1 is SQVTM and CDR2 ANQGSEA. CDR3 length: 16 amino acids. This CDR3 is CSVEKLLAGDTDTQYF. The CDR3 DNA reads as TGCAGCGTTGAAAAGTTACTAGCGGGGGACACAGATACGCAGTATTTT.

This chain joins TRBV6-4 and TRBJ2-1; no firm D call. The length of the CDR3 is 13 residues. Trimming removed 0 bases from V and 5 bases from J, with 5 bases in between. Looked up from germline, CDR1 is MRHNA and CDR2 is SNTAGT. The DNA for the CDR3 is TGTGCCAGCAGTGACTCCCCGGACAATGAGCAGTTCTTC. Protein product: CASSDSPDNEQFF.

This clone showed up just once. V gene TRBV5-6 combines with J gene TRBJ2-5, with TRBD1 matching over 8 bases. The CDR3 consists of 15 residues. The V gene's germline CDR1 is SGHDT and CDR2 YYEEEE. The junction had 11 bases not matched to a gene; V was cut back by 6 bases and J by 4 bases. The CDR3 protein is CASTAQSGGRETQYF. The CDR3 DNA reads as TGTGCCAGCACTGCCCAGTCAGGGGGCCGAGAGACCCAGTACTTC.

The chain combines TRBV27 with TRBJ2-5; TRBD1 or TRBD2 may be the D gene (7 bases each). The CDR3 is 14 residues long. V shed 6 bases and J shed 11 bases, with 22 bases lying between them. The V gene's germline CDR1 is MNHEY and CDR2 SMNVEV (reference sequence). The CDR3 DNA sequence: TGTGCCAGCAGGAGGGGGGGCGACAGGGCTCAACAGTACTTC. Translated: CASRRGGDRAQQYF.

The J gene is TRBJ2-1, the V gene TRBV9; unclear D gene. Germline V lookup: CDR1 SGDLS, CDR2 YYNGEE. This CDR3 spans 12 amino acids. V was cut by 1 base and J by 9 bases, with 8 bases left in between. CDR3 sequence: CASSVSSSEQFF. In nucleotides, the CDR3 is TGTGCCAGCAGCGTATCGTCTAGTGAGCAGTTCTTC.